Listed below are T cell receptor beta chains from one sample, sequenced in a study of molecular identifiers for immune sequencing clone quantification. MiXCR was run by TCRdb on the PCR reads, yielding one entry per CDR3 protein. The sample lists under 350,000 distinct CDR3 sequences; about 23% were seen once. The sequencing input was naive CD8+ T cells from blood, with Jurkat cell RNA spiked in. The receptors were gathered from a human donor in good health. Some libraries in this study had Jurkat cell RNA spiked in. The CDR3 runs from the conserved cysteine through the conserved F or W. D genes are given only for firm matches. A clone size is listed for some rows: how often the clone was seen (once, few, many), or a class if it is expanded.

v_gene	j_gene	d_gene	abundance	CDR3nt	CDR3aa
TRBV9	TRBJ2-5	.	few	TGTGCCAGCAGCGTAGTGGGTAGAAGACAAGAGACCCAGTACTTC	CASSVVGRRQETQYF
TRBV7-9	TRBJ2-7	TRBD1	few	TGTGCCAGCAGCTCCGGACCCGACAGGGTTGACGACGAGCAGTACTTC	CASSSGPDRVDDEQYF
TRBV20-1	TRBJ2-1	.	.	TGCAGTGCTAGTCGTTTGATCTTTGGGAGGAACAATGAGCAGTTCTTC	CSASRLIFGRNNEQFF
TRBV20-1	TRBJ2-3	TRBD1	.	TGCAGTGCCCCGACAGGGCTGGGCACAGATACGCAGTATTTT	CSAPTGLGTDTQYF
TRBV6-5	TRBJ2-3	.	many	TGTGCCAGCGGGGGTACTAGCACAGATACGCAGTATTTT	CASGGTSTDTQYF
TRBV9	TRBJ2-7	.	few	TGTGCCAGCAGCGTAGGCTGGGGCCCAGGTTACGAGCAGTACTTC	CASSVGWGPGYEQYF
TRBV6-2/TRBV6-3	TRBJ1-1	TRBD1	few	TGTGCCAGCAGTTACGCTCTCAACAGGGGGGGGACTGAAGCTTTCTTT	CASSYALNRGGTEAFF
TRBV5-1	TRBJ2-7	.	many	TGCGCCAGCAGCTTGACGAGCTCGATCGACGAGCAGTACTTC	CASSLTSSIDEQYF
TRBV13	TRBJ1-1	TRBD1	few	TGTGCCAGCAGCTTAGGGACAGGGGTGGCTTTCTTT	CASSLGTGVAFF
TRBV7-9	TRBJ2-7	.	few	TGTGCCAGCAGCCCAGGTCTTGGGGACTTACACGAGCAGTACTTC	CASSPGLGDLHEQYF
TRBV11-3	TRBJ2-7	.	few	TGTGCCAGCAGCGTAGAATACCGGTTGCCCGAGCAGTACTTC	CASSVEYRLPEQYF
TRBV19	TRBJ1-4	.	many	TGTGCCAGTAGTATCGGTGGGGTTGAAAAACTGTTTTTT	CASSIGGVEKLFF
TRBV12-5	TRBJ2-3	TRBD1	.	TGTGCTAGTGGTTTGGCGACAGGGGGCACAGATACGCAGTATTTT	CASGLATGGTDTQYF
TRBV28	TRBJ2-6	TRBD1	.	TGTGCCAGCAGAATCGGACAGGGGAGCTCTGGGGCCAACGTCCTGACTTTC	CASRIGQGSSGANVLTF
TRBV11-2	TRBJ2-5	.	few	TGTGCCAGCAGCTCTTTTACCGACAGTAAAGAGACCCAGTACTTC	CASSSFTDSKETQYF
TRBV25-1	TRBJ2-7	.	few	TGTGCCAGCAGTGACTATAGGAGCTCCTACGAGCAGTACTTC	CASSDYRSSYEQYF
TRBV29-1	TRBJ2-5	.	many	TGCAGCGTTGTAGGGCTAGAGGGAGAGACCCAGTACTTC	CSVVGLEGETQYF
TRBV6-5	TRBJ1-1	.	many	TGTGCCAGCACTCCGGGGTCGGGGGCCAACACTGAAGCTTTCTTT	CASTPGSGANTEAFF
TRBV28	TRBJ2-7	.	.	TGTGCCAGCAGTTTTCGGGGGGCTGCATCCTACGAGCAGTACTTC	CASSFRGAASYEQYF
TRBV6-5	TRBJ1-2	.	many	TGTGCCAGCAGTTACTCAGGGGGGGGTGGCTACACCTTC	CASSYSGGGGYTF
TRBV29-1	TRBJ2-1	TRBD2	.	TGCAGCGTTGAACTAGCGGTGGAAGGTGAGCAGTTCTTC	CSVELAVEGEQFF
TRBV3-1	TRBJ2-2	.	many	TGTGCCAGCAGCCCCGGGATGAACACCGGGGAGCTGTTTTTT	CASSPGMNTGELFF
TRBV10-2	TRBJ2-3	TRBD2	few	TGCGCCAGCAGTAAAACGGGAGGGCCGACAGATACGCAGTATTTT	CASSKTGGPTDTQYF
TRBV29-1	TRBJ2-3	.	many	TGCAGCGTTGAAGACATGGTCACCTATAGCACAGATACGCAGTATTTT	CSVEDMVTYSTDTQYF
TRBV4-2	TRBJ2-4	.	many	TGTGCCAGCAGCCAAGAACTGTCCCCGGTTGGCATTCAGTACTTC	CASSQELSPVGIQYF
TRBV14	TRBJ2-3	TRBD2	.	TGTGCCAGCAGCCAAGAACTAGCGGGGTCCAGCACAGATACGCAGTATTTT	CASSQELAGSSTDTQYF
TRBV20-1	TRBJ2-3	TRBD2	few	TGCAGTGCCTTAAGCCTAAGGGTGGCGGGAGTTAGCACAGATACGCAGTATTTT	CSALSLRVAGVSTDTQYF
TRBV28	TRBJ2-7	.	.	TGTGCCAGCTCGGGGCGGATGACCTACGAGCAGTACTTC	CASSGRMTYEQYF
TRBV28	TRBJ1-1	.	many	TGTGCCAGCAGATTTACAGAGAACACTGAAGCTTTCTTT	CASRFTENTEAFF
TRBV29-1	TRBJ2-3	.	many	TGCAGCGTTGGGGGGGGCAACACAGATACGCAGTATTTT	CSVGGGNTDTQYF
TRBV18	TRBJ1-3	.	.	TGTGCCAGCTCACCACCGATAGTTACTTGGACCTACTCTGGAAACACCATATATTTT	CASSPPIVTWTYSGNTIYF
TRBV6-1	TRBJ2-5	TRBD2	few	TGTGCCAGCAGTGAAGAGTTGGCAGCGGGAGTGGAGACCCAGTACTTC	CASSEELAAGVETQYF
TRBV24-1	TRBJ2-2	TRBD2	.	TGTGCCACCAGACCAAGGACTAGCGGGGAACCCGAACCGAACACCGGGGAGCTGTTTTTT	CATRPRTSGEPEPNTGELFF
TRBV29-1	TRBJ2-2	TRBD1	many	TGCAGCGTACAGGGGGCGAACACCGGGGAGCTGTTTTTT	CSVQGANTGELFF
TRBV4-3	TRBJ2-7	.	.	TGCGCCAGCAGCCCCTCTGGCCGAGGCCAGATCTACGAGCAGTACTTC	CASSPSGRGQIYEQYF
TRBV2	TRBJ2-1	TRBD2	.	TGTGCCAGTGCTCCCCTGGTGACTAGCACGAGCGGCGTCCACAATGAGCAGTTCTTC	CASAPLVTSTSGVHNEQFF
TRBV28	TRBJ2-5	.	many	TGTGCCAGCAGCACTTGGGAAGAGACCCAGTACTTC	CASSTWEETQYF
TRBV12-3/TRBV12-4	TRBJ2-2	.	.	TGTGCCAGCAGTCCGTGGCTGCCCACCGGGGAGCTGTTTTTT	CASSPWLPTGELFF
TRBV7-9	TRBJ2-7	.	few	TGTGCCAGCAGCTCGTCACGGGACAAGGGGTGGTACGAGCAGTACTTC	CASSSSRDKGWYEQYF
TRBV5-5	TRBJ1-1	.	few	TGTGCCAGCAGCTTCGGGGTTGACACTGAAGCTTTCTTT	CASSFGVDTEAFF
TRBV5-6	TRBJ1-1	.	many	TGTGCCAGCAGCTTGATAAATTGGGGGCTCGAGAACACTGAAGCTTTCTTT	CASSLINWGLENTEAFF
TRBV27	TRBJ2-5	.	.	TGTGCCAGCATTATACACCACGCTACCAAAGAGACCCAGTACTTC	CASIIHHATKETQYF
TRBV7-2	TRBJ1-1	.	few	TGTGCCAGCAGCTCCCCAGGGGTACCCACTGAAGCTTTCTTT	CASSSPGVPTEAFF
TRBV12-3/TRBV12-4	TRBJ2-3	.	many	TGTGCCAGCAGTTTTTGGGCCACAGATACGCAGTATTTT	CASSFWATDTQYF
TRBV30	TRBJ2-7	.	many	TGTGCCTGGAGTCAACCCACCGAGTCCTACGAGCAGTACTTC	CAWSQPTESYEQYF
TRBV27	TRBJ2-2	.	.	TGTGGCAGCAGTAGAGGGCTGGCCGGGGAGCTGTTTTTT	CGSSRGLAGELFF
TRBV18	TRBJ1-1	.	.	TGTGCCAGCTCACCTTGGGACGGGTCACTGGCTAACACTGAAGCTTTCTTT	CASSPWDGSLANTEAFF
TRBV10-2	TRBJ2-7	.	few	TGCGCCAGCAGTGACAGCGGAAGCTCCTACGAGCAGTACTTC	CASSDSGSSYEQYF
TRBV5-6	TRBJ2-7	.	.	TGTGCCAGCACCACGAGTCACTTCTCCTACGAGCAGTACTTC	CASTTSHFSYEQYF
TRBV4-3	TRBJ2-5	.	.	TGCGCCAGCAGCCAAGATCGGTGGTCGCAGGAGACCCAGTACTTC	CASSQDRWSQETQYF
TRBV5-1	TRBJ2-1	.	few	TGCGCCAGCAGCTTGACAAGTCACCAGTTCTTC	CASSLTSHQFF
TRBV27	TRBJ2-7	.	few	TGTGCCAGCAGTCCCCTATCGACGGTCTCCTACGAGCAGTACTTC	CASSPLSTVSYEQYF
TRBV7-6	TRBJ1-1	TRBD1	many	TGTGCCAGCGCTCCGGACAGGATGAACACTGAAGCTTTCTTT	CASAPDRMNTEAFF
TRBV6-5	TRBJ2-7	.	many	TGTGCCAGCAGTTACTCTAGCGGAGCCTGGGAGCAGTACTTC	CASSYSSGAWEQYF
TRBV19	TRBJ2-3	.	few	TGTGCCAGTACCAGTCTAGTCACAGATACGCAGTATTTT	CASTSLVTDTQYF
TRBV11-2	TRBJ2-7	TRBD1	few	TGTGCCACTTCGCCCGGGACAGGGGGCTACGAGCAGTACTTC	CATSPGTGGYEQYF
TRBV29-1	TRBJ2-2	.	.	TGCAGCGTCACAGCAGGGAACGGGGAGCTGCTTTTT	CSVTAGNGELLF